This is a list of T cell receptor beta chains from one sample in a study of immune cell composition in non-small cell lung cancer. Assay: immunoSEQ multiplex PCR; the TCRdb copy retains only in-frame clones and omits some. The data contain 2,300 or so clones, roughly four fifths of them singletons. The same specimen was also included in a second study, on CD4 T cells in lung cancer.

The sample consisted of lung tumor tissue. The receptors come from a human donor with non-small cell lung cancer. CDR3s include the opening cysteine and the closing phenylalanine or tryptophan. Each record gives: CDR3 length, V gene, J gene, CDR3 protein.

cdr3_length: 14; v_call: TRBV2; j_call: TRBJ2-1; cdr3_aa: CASRGARVYNEQFF
cdr3_length: 14; v_call: TRBV14; j_call: TRBJ1-1; cdr3_aa: CASSQDWGSTEAFF
cdr3_length: 16; v_call: TRBV6-1; j_call: TRBJ2-5; cdr3_aa: CASSAVAGGGSETQYF
cdr3_length: 12; v_call: TRBV27; j_call: TRBJ1-4; cdr3_aa: CASANRGEKLFF
cdr3_length: 15; v_call: TRBV15; j_call: TRBJ2-3; cdr3_aa: CATSISGGAADTQYF
cdr3_length: 12; v_call: TRBV6-1; j_call: TRBJ1-1; cdr3_aa: CASNRGDTEAFF
cdr3_length: 16; v_call: TRBV4-1; j_call: TRBJ2-2; cdr3_aa: CASSPYSGRGTGELFF
cdr3_length: 16; v_call: TRBV28; j_call: TRBJ1-2; cdr3_aa: CASRPVEGWGTYGYTF
cdr3_length: 13; v_call: TRBV6-5; j_call: TRBJ1-2; cdr3_aa: CASAKDRKRGYTF
cdr3_length: 12; v_call: TRBV5-1; j_call: TRBJ1-1; cdr3_aa: CASSGQDTEAFF